This T cell receptor beta chain stems from a study of CD8+ T cells in alopecia areata. Across the study: The study gave treated patients oral tofacitinib at 5 to 10 mg twice daily. Tofacitinib lasted 6 to 18 months, then 6 months off drug. Treated patients' severity was scored by percentage of affected scalp area. Regarding the study as a whole: Both scalp clonality and the expanded CD8+ clones among the top 100 showed a significant decrease with tofacitinib.

This clone was recorded many times. Antigen unknown. RNA was isolated and reverse transcribed to cDNA, the sequencing template. Generated by immunoSEQ multiplex PCR, the TCRdb table keeps only in-frame clones and is missing some. The profile shows roughly 120,000 clones, less than 75% of them singletons. The CDR3 consists of 14 residues. Germline loops: CDR1 SGHRS, CDR2 YFSETQ. V gave up 2 bases and J gave up 6 bases; unmatched junction bases: 7. Indicated treatment: oral pan-JAK inhibitor, 5-10 mg twice daily. The V and J genes are TRBV5-1 and TRBJ1-2; 7 bases agree with TRBD1. The receptor comes from a human donor with alopecia areata. Specimen: CD8+ T cells sorted from blood, collected at week 4, from a patient treated with tofacitinib. Here the CDR3 reads CASSFYRGSHGYTF. CDR3 nucleotides: TGCGCCAGCAGCTTTTACAGGGGTTCACATGGCTACACCTTC.